The T cell receptor (beta chain) under discussion was sequenced for a study of CD8 T cells in ankylosing spondylitis. Findings and caveats of the study: Disease-linked clones had a CD8+ phenotype and relatively low frequency in peripheral blood. The study identified a TCR beta motif of eight highly homologous variants that appeared characteristic of ankylosing spondylitis blood.

This clonotype was counted only a few times. The antigen is unknown. Germline V CDR1 and CDR2: ENHRY, SYGVKD. The V end lost 8 bases, the J end lost 0 bases, and 14 bases lay between the germline ends. This CDR3 spans 16 amino acids. TCRdb re-analysed the 5' RACE reads in MiXCR, keeping a single row per CDR3 protein. The sample lists more than 650,000 distinct CDR3 sequences, about 12% occurring once. The J gene is TRBJ2-6, the V gene TRBV10-3; D call uncertain. Sequencing input: blood, either unsorted or a sorted T cell fraction (not recorded which). The clonotype comes from a male donor with ankylosing spondylitis. CDR3 region: CAIRAFISSGANVLTF. The CDR3 nucleotides are TGTGCCATCCGGGCGTTTATCAGCTCTGGGGCCAACGTCCTGACTTTC.